This TCR beta chain was retrieved from a study of T cells in Graves' hyperthyroidism and ophthalmopathy. The study, taken as a whole, reports: Among thyroid clonotypes expanded above 0.001, most also appeared in blood. With a median lead of around 5.9 months before onset, the model predicted ophthalmopathy.

Used for diagnoses were clinical symptoms, serum thyroxine and TRAb, thyroid ultrasound and orbital computed tomography. Comments on this clonotype: Its specificity is not known.

Germline lookup yields CDR1 SQVTM and CDR2 ANQGSEA. V lost 7 bases and J 10 bases, leaving 23 bases between the germline ends. The CDR3 totals 14 residues. Authors of the study amplified TCR beta CDR3 regions from RNA transcripts. First-round RT-PCR with HTBI primers amplified the TCR CDR3 region. One entry per CDR3 protein results from TCRdb running MiXCR on the multiplex PCR reads. The table includes 500,000 to 650,000 distinct CDR3 sequences, 35% to 50% detected once. The J gene is TRBJ2-1, the V gene TRBV29-1, with D possibly TRBD1 on 7 matching bases. Material: peripheral blood or thyroid tissue (not recorded which). The clonotype comes from an adult woman with Graves' disease, either hyperthyroidism or ophthalmopathy (not recorded which). The CDR3 DNA follows: TGCAGCGCCGAGACTTCAGGGGGGATTGGCGAGCAGTTCTTC. Protein product: CSAETSGGIGEQFF.